This TCR beta chain was sequenced during a study of T cell responses to AZD1222 COVID-19 vaccine. In regard to this clone: Antigen unknown.

The protocol was immunoSEQ multiplex PCR, while the TCRdb copy is restricted to in-frame clones and leaves out a portion. The top ten hold 3.6% of the sample, which has 150,000 to 200,000 clones, roughly nine tenths seen once. Findings of the study overall: When two AZD1222 doses had been given, Spike-specific TCR breadth and depth rose. AZD1222 recipients seropositive at baseline numbered only five to seven.

The ends lost 6 bases at V and 4 bases at J; junction bases unmatched: 9. Germline lookup yields CDR1 LNHDA and CDR2 SQIVND (reference sequence). The CDR3 sequence is 17 residues long. J is TRBJ2-3 and V is TRBV19; 14 bases are a match to TRBD2. Sequenced material: peripheral blood, taken 28 days after the second dose of the MenACWY control vaccine. The sequence derives from an adult who received the MenACWY meningococcal vaccine as a control. The CDR3 sequence: CASSGLAGGRGSDTQYF. The CDR3, as DNA: TGTGCCAGTAGCGGACTAGCGGGAGGCCGGGGCTCAGATACGCAGTATTTT.